Following are 11 T cell receptor beta chains from one sample sequenced in a study of spatial heterogeneity in lung cancer. TCRdb independently ran MiXCR on the 5' RACE reads; one entry per CDR3 protein. The sample carries thousands of distinct CDR3 sequences, about a fifth recorded once. Time point denoted: sample taken at primary tumor resection. Unsorted whole RNA from tumor, nontumor lung or frozen PBMC underwent sequencing. The input for sequencing was normal lung tissue next to the tumor, taken at surgery. These receptors were obtained from a female donor with early-stage non-small cell lung cancer.

By proportion, this clonotype is medium-sized. V usage is TRBV7-8 and J usage is TRBJ1-6; 8 nucleotides line up with TRBD1. Germline V lookup: CDR1 SGHVS, CDR2 FQNEAQ. This CDR3 region has 14 residues. With 5 bases clipped from V and 8 bases from J, the junction kept 5 bases outside the gene matches. The CDR3 loop is CASSIETGDSPLHF. The CDR3 bases are TGTGCCAGCAGCATCGAGACAGGGGATTCACCCCTCCACTTT.

This clonotype is labeled medium-sized. The chain combines TRBV9 with TRBJ1-5; no clear D. Germline V gene lookup returns CDR1 SGDLS and CDR2 YYNGEE. Between the trimmed V and J ends, which lost 0 bases and 7 bases, there was a span of 8 bases. This CDR3 has 13 amino acids. CDR3 bases: TGTGCCAGCAGCGTAGCGGTAGGGCAGCCCCAGCATTTT. This sequence encodes CASSVAVGQPQHF.

In its sample, this clonotype is medium-sized. This chain connects TRBV28 to TRBJ2-7; 12 bases are a match to TRBD1. Per the germline V gene, CDR1 is MDHEN and CDR2 is SYDVKM. The CDR3 spans 19 residues. The V gene end was trimmed by 5 bases and the J gene end by 3 bases; junction bases not matched to a gene: 17. The CDR3 protein is CASSVPEYSRDRGLYEQYF. As DNA, the CDR3 is TGTGCCAGCAGTGTACCAGAGTACTCCCGGGACAGGGGGCTCTACGAGCAGTACTTC.

This clonotype ranks as medium-sized. At one end, the junction sequence differs from germline, possibly due to a read error. This chain links TRBV28 with TRBJ1-1; TRBD1 aligns across 9 bases. Germline CDR1 reads MDHEN; CDR2 reads SYDVKM. This CDR3 is built from 11 residues. The CDR3 region is CGTGRDTEAFF. In nucleotides, the CDR3 is TGCGGGACAGGGAGGGACACTGAAGCTTTCTTT.

By frequency in the sample, this clonotype is medium-sized. The CDR3 region has the DNA TGTGCCAGCAGCTTAAATCCAGCGGGAGATTACAATGAGCAGTTCTTC. Translated: CASSLNPAGDYNEQFF. The chain has TRBV7-3 and TRBJ2-1, with 8 bases lining up with TRBD2. The length of the CDR3 is 16 residues. From germline, CDR1 is SGHTA and CDR2 FQGTGA. Unmatched junction bases numbered 6, after V lost 1 base and J lost 4 bases.

This clonotype is medium-sized (0.01 to 0.1%) by share. V usage is TRBV28 and J usage is TRBJ2-7; D possibly corresponds to TRBD2 (5 bases). The V gene's germline CDR1 is MDHEN and CDR2 SYDVKM. V was shortened by 8 bases and J by 3 bases, with 8 bases between the two germline ends. The CDR3 has 11 amino acids. The CDR3 bases are TGTGCCAGCGGGAGAGTCTACGAGCAGTACTTC. Translated: CASGRVYEQYF.

This chain links TRBV20-1 with TRBJ2-7; 13 positions agree with TRBD2. The V segment lost 6 bases and the J segment 6 bases; nucleotides outside the gene matches: 8. Germline V CDR1 and CDR2: DFQATT, SNEGSKA (reference sequence). This CDR3 has 14 residues. CDR3 sequence: CSATLAGGVGEQYF. Here the CDR3 DNA reads TGCAGTGCCACACTAGCGGGAGGGGTGGGCGAGCAGTACTTC.

This clonotype was counted between two and nine times. The rearrangement joins TRBV9 to TRBJ2-7, with D unclear. This CDR3 has 13 amino acids. The germline V and J ends were trimmed by 3 bases and 5 bases, with 12 bases remaining between them. CDR1 is SGDLS and CDR2 is YYNGEE in the germline V gene. CDR3 DNA: TGTGCCAGCAGCGACCGAGTAACCCACGAGCAGTACTTC. As protein: CASSDRVTHEQYF. Supplemented by reference TRBV9 and TRBJ2-7, the full variable domain reads DSGVTQTPKHLITATGQRVTLRCSPRSGDLSVYWYQQSLDQGLQFLIQYYNGEERAKGNILERFSAQQFPDLHSELNLSSLELGDSALYFCASSDRVTHEQYFGPGTRLTVT.

Relative to its sample, this clonotype is medium-sized. The genes are TRBV19 and TRBJ2-7, with D tentatively TRBD1 (7 bases). The V and J ends lost 5 bases and 3 bases respectively, with 14 bases between them. The CDR3 spans 14 residues. Looked up from germline, CDR1 is LNHDA and CDR2 is SQIVND (reference sequence). The chain's CDR3 is CASSVRQGGYEQYF. The CDR3 region has the DNA TGTGCCAGTAGTGTGAGACAGGGAGGCTACGAGCAGTACTTC.

This clonotype is classed as medium-sized. The chain employs TRBV12-3 or TRBV12-4 and TRBJ2-2; D might be TRBD1 (5 bases). With 1 base removed from V and 7 bases from J, the gap between germline ends came to 7 bases. This CDR3 has 13 amino acids. The CDR3 spells CASSLVQGGELFF. CDR3 nucleotides: TGTGCCAGCAGTTTAGTCCAGGGCGGGGAGCTGTTTTTT.

The gene calls are TRBV5-1 and TRBJ2-3; TRBD2 matches at 8 bases. The CDR3 covers 13 residues. The germline gives CDR1 SGHRS, CDR2 YFSETQ. Trimming took 7 bases from V and 4 from J; bases not matched to a gene: 5. In DNA, the CDR3 is TGCGCCAGCCAGCGGGGGCCGGCAGATACGCAGTATTTT. Translating it yields CASQRGPADTQYF.